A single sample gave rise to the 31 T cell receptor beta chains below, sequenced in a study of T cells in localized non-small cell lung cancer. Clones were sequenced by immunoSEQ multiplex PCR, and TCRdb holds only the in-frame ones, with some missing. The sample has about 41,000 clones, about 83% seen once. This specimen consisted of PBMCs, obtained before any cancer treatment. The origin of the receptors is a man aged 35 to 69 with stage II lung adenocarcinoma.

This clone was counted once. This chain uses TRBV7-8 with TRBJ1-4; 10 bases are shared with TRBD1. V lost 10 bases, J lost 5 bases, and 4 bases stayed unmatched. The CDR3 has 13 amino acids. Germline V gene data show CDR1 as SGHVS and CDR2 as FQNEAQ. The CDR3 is CATEDRGNEKLFF. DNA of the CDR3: TGTGCCACGGAGGACAGGGGGAATGAAAAACTGTTTTTT.

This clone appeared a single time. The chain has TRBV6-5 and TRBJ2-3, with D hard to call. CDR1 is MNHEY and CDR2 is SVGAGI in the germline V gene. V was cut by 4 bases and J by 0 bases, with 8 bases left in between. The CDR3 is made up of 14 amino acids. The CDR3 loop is CASSLPDSTDTQYF. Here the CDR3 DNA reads TGTGCCAGCAGTTTACCGGACAGCACAGATACGCAGTATTTT.

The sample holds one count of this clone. In DNA, the CDR3 is TGCGCCAGCAGCTTGTCGGTTAGCGGCAGCTCCTACGAGCAGTACTTC. Residues: CASSLSVSGSSYEQYF. The chain joins TRBV5-1 to TRBJ2-7, with D possibly matching TRBD2 (6 bases). Trimming removed 1 base from V and 0 bases from J, with 14 bases in between. Per the germline V gene, CDR1 is SGHRS and CDR2 is YFSETQ. The CDR3 is 16 residues long.

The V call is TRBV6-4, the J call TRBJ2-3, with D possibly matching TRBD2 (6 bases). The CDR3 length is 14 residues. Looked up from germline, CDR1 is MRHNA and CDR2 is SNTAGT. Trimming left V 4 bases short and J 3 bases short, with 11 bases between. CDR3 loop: CASSGDGSTDTQYF. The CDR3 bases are TGTGCCAGCAGTGGGGACGGGAGTACAGATACGCAGTATTTT.

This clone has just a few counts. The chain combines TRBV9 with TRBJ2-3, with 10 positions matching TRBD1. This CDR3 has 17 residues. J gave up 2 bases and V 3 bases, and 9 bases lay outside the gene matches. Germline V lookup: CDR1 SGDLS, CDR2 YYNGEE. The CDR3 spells CASSGRTGTGDTDTQYF. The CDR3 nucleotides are TGTGCCAGCAGCGGAAGAACCGGGACAGGGGACACAGATACGCAGTATTTT.

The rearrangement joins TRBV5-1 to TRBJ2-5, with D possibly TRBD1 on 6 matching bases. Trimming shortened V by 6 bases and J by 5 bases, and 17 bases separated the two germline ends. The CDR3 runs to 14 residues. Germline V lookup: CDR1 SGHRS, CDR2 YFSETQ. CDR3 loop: CASTIGTRGETQYF. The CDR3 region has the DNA TGCGCCAGCACCATAGGAACTAGGGGGGAGACCCAGTACTTC.

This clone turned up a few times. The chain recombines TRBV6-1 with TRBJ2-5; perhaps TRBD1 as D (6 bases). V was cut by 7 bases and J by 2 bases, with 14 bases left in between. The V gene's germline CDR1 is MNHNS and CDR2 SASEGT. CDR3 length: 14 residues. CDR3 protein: CASIMIQGQETQYF. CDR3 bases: TGTGCCAGCATTATGATTCAGGGGCAAGAGACCCAGTACTTC.

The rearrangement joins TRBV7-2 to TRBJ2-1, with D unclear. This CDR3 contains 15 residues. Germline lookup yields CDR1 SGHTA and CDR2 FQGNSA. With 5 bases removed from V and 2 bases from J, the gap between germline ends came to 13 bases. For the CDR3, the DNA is TGTGCCAGCAGCCCCCCAGCGAGGCCCTACAATGAGCAGTTCTTC. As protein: CASSPPARPYNEQFF.

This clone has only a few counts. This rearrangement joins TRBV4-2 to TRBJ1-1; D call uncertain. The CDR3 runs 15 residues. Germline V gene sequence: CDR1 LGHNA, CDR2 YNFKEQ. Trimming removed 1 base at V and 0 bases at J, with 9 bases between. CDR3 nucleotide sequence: TGTGCCAGCAGCCAAGGAACAGCCTTGAACACTGAAGCTTTCTTT. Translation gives CASSQGTALNTEAFF.

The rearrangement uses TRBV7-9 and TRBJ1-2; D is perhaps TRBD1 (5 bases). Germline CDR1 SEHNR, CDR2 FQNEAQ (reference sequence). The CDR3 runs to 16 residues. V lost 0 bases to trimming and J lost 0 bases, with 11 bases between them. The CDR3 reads CASSLARATTNYGYTF. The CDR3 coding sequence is TGTGCCAGCAGCTTAGCCAGGGCGACTACTAACTATGGCTACACCTTC.

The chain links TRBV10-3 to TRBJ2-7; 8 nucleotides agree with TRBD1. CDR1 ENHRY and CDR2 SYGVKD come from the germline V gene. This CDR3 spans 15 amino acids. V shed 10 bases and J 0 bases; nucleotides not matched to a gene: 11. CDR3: CATFAGQGGSYEQYF. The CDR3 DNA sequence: TGTGCCACGTTTGCCGGACAGGGAGGCTCCTACGAGCAGTACTTC.

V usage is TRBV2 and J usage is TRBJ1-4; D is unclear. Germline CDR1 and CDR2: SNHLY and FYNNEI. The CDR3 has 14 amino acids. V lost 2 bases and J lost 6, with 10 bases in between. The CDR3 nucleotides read TGTGCCAGCAGTGAACGGCAGATGGATGAAAAACTGTTTTTT. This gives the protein CASSERQMDEKLFF.

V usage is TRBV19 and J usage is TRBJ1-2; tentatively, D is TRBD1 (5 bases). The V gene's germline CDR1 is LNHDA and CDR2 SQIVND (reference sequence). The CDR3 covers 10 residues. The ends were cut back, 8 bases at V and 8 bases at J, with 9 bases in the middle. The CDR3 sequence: CASRREGYTF. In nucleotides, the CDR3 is TGTGCCAGTCGCAGGGAAGGCTACACCTTC.

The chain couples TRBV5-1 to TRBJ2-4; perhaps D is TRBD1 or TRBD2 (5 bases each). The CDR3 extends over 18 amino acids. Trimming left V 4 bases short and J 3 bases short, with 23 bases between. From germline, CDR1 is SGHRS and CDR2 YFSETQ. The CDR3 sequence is CASSPGSGWGNDKNIQYF. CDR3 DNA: TGCGCCAGCAGCCCTGGTTCGGGCTGGGGGAACGACAAAAACATTCAGTACTTC. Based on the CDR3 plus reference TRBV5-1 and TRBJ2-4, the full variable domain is KAGVTQTPRYLIKTRGQQVTLSCSPISGHRSVSWYQQTPGQGLQFLFEYFSETQRNKGNFPGRFSGRQFSNSRSEMNVSTLELGDSALYLCASSPGSGWGNDKNIQYFGAGTRLSVL.

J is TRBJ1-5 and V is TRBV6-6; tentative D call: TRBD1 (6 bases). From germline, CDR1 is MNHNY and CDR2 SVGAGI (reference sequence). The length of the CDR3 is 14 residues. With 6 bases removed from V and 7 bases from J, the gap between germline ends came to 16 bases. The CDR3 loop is CASSQHRERQPQHF. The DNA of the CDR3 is TGTGCCAGCAGCCAACACAGGGAAAGGCAGCCCCAGCATTTT.

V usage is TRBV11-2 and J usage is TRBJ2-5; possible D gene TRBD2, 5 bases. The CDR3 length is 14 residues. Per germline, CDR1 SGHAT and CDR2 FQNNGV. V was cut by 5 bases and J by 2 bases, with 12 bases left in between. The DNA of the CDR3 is TGTGCCAGCAGCAAAGGAGGATTTCAAGAGACCCAGTACTTC. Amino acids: CASSKGGFQETQYF.

DNA of the CDR3: TGTGCCAGCACCCCGAGGGGGCGGGGGAGGGTTAGCACAGATACGCAGTATTTT. This sequence encodes CASTPRGRGRVSTDTQYF. The J gene is TRBJ2-3, the V gene TRBV11-2; D is tentatively TRBD1 or TRBD2 (7 bases each). The V gene lost 7 bases and the J gene lost 0 bases, with 23 bases spanning the gap. CDR1 and CDR2 from the germline V gene are SGHAT and FQNNGV. The CDR3 loop spans 18 amino acids. Looking up the rest from reference TRBV11-2 and TRBJ2-3 gives the full variable domain: EAGVAQSPRYKIIEKRQSVAFWCNPISGHATLYWYQQILGQGPKLLIQFQNNGVVDDSQLPKDRFSAERLKGVDSTLKIQPAKLEDSAVYLCASTPRGRGRVSTDTQYFGPGTRLTVL.

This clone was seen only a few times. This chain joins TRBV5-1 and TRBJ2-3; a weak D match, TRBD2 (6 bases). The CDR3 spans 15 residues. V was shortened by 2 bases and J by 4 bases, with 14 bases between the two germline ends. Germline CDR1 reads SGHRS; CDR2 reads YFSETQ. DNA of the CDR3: TGCGCCAGCAGCTTCCGAGGGAGGTGGGCAGATACGCAGTATTTT. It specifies CASSFRGRWADTQYF.

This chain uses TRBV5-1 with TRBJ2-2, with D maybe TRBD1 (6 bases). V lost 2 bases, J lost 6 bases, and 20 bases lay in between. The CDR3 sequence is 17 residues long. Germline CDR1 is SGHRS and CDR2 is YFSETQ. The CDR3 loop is CASSLIIWGQRSGELFF. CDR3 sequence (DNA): TGCGCCAGCAGCTTAATAATCTGGGGGCAACGTTCCGGGGAGCTGTTTTTT.

The CDR3 DNA is TGTGCCAGCAGCTTAACCATGGACGGGAACCGGGTCCAAGAGACCCAGTACTTC. It translates to CASSLTMDGNRVQETQYF. The V gene is TRBV7-3, the J gene TRBJ2-5; D perhaps matches TRBD2 (5 bases). CDR3 length: 18 residues. V lost 0 bases and J lost 1, with 18 bases in between. Per the germline V gene, CDR1 is SGHTA and CDR2 is FQGTGA.

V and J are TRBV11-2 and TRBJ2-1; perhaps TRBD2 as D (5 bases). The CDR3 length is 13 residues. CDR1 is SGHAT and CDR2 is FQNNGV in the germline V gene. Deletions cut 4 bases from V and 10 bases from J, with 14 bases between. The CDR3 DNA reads TGTGCCAGCAGCTCCTTCGAGGGCGGGGAGCAGTTCTTC. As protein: CASSSFEGGEQFF.

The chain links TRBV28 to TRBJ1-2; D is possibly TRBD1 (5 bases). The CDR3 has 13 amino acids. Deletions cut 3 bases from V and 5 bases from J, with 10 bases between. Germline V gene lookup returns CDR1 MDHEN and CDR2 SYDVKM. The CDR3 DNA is TGTGCCAGCAGTTTCGGGACCCTATATGGCTACACCTTC. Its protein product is CASSFGTLYGYTF.

CDR3 in DNA: TGTGCCAGCAGCCCAGACAGGACCTCCTACGAGCAGTACTTC. Translated: CASSPDRTSYEQYF. The chain couples TRBV6-4 to TRBJ2-7; the D gene is possibly TRBD1 (6 bases). Trimming shortened V by 6 bases and J by 0 bases, and 12 bases separated the two germline ends. The CDR3 has 14 residues. The germline V gene has CDR1 MRHNA and CDR2 SNTAGT.

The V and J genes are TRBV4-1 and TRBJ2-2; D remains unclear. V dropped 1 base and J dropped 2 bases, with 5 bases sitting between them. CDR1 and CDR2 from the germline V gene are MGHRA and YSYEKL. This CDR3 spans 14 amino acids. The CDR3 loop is CASSQVGNTGELFF. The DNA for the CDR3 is TGCGCCAGCAGCCAAGTCGGAAACACCGGGGAGCTGTTTTTT.

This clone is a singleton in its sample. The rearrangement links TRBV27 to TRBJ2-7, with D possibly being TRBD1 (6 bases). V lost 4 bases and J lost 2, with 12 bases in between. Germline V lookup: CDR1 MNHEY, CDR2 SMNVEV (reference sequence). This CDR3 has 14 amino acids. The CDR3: CASSSSRGPYEQYF. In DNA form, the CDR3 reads TGTGCCAGCAGTTCGTCCAGGGGACCCTACGAGCAGTACTTC.

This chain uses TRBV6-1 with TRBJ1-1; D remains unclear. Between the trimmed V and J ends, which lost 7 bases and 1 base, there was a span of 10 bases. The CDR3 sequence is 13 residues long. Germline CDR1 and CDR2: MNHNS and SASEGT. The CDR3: CASTGFGNTEAFF. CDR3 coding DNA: TGTGCCAGCACCGGGTTCGGGAACACTGAAGCTTTCTTT.

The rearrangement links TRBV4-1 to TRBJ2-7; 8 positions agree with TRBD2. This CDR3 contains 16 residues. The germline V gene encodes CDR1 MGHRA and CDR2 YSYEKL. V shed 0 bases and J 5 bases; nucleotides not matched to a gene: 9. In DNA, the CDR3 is TGCGCCAGCAGCCAAGATTGGGGTAGCGGGAACCACGAGCAGTACTTC. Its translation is CASSQDWGSGNHEQYF.

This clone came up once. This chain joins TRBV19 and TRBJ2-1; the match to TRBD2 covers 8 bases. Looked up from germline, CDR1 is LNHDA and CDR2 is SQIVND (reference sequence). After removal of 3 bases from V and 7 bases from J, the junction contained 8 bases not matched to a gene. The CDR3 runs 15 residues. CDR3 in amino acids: CASSMPSGSSNEQFF. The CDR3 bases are TGTGCCAGTAGTATGCCCAGCGGGAGTTCGAATGAGCAGTTCTTC. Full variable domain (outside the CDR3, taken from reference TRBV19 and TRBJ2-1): DGGITQSPKYLFRKEGQNVTLSCEQNLNHDAMYWYRQDPGQGLRLIYYSQIVNDFQKGDIAEGYSVSREKKESFPLTVTSAQKNPTAFYLCASSMPSGSSNEQFFGPGTRLTVL.

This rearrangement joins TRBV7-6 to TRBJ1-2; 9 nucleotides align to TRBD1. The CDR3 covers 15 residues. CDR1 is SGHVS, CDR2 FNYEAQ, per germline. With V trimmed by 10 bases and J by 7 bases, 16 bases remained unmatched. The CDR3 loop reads CATTTPRDRAAGYTF. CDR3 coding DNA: TGTGCCACCACAACGCCACGGGACAGGGCCGCTGGCTACACCTTC.

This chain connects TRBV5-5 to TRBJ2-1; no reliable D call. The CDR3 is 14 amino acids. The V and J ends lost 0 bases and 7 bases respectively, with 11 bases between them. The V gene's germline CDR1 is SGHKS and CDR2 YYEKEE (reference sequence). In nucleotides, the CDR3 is TGTGCCAGCAGCTTGGGGCCAGAAGTTAATGAGCAGTTCTTC. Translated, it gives CASSLGPEVNEQFF.

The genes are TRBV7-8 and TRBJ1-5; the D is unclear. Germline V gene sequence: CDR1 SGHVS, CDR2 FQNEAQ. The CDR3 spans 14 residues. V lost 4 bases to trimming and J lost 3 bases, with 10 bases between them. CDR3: CASSSTGFNQPQHF. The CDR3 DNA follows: TGTGCCAGCAGCTCAACGGGGTTCAATCAGCCCCAGCATTTT.